This T cell receptor (beta chain) emerged from a study of blood T cell repertoires in COVID-19. For the study at large: Some COVID-19 samples were acute and others convalescent; all came from the United States, Italy and Spain.

The table came from immunoSEQ multiplex PCR; TCRdb's copy has only in-frame clones and leaves some out. The data hold over 120,000 clones, with about 80% observed a single time. CDR3 length equals 15 residues. Germline values: CDR1 LNHDA, CDR2 SQIVND (reference sequence). The V and J ends lost 6 bases and 4 bases, in that order; junction bases with no gene match: 11. Specimen: PBMCs or T cells enriched from blood (not recorded which). The TCR was taken from a middle-aged man who had recovered from COVID-19. The genes are TRBV19 and TRBJ2-5; 7 bases match TRBD2. This CDR3 reads CASRATGGGRETQYF. The CDR3, as DNA: TGTGCCAGTAGGGCCACTGGCGGGGGACGAGAGACCCAGTACTTC.